Listed below are T cell receptor beta chains from one sample, sequenced in a study of cytomegalovirus exposure and HLA in healthy donors. Repertoires were generated with immunoSEQ multiplex PCR, while TCRdb's copy carries only in-frame clones and drops some. Its table lists fewer than 150,000 clones. Material for sequencing was PBMCs. The receptor source for this set is a man aged 35-49 years in good health and CMV-seronegative. Both conserved end residues are trimmed from each CDR3.

>TRBV28|TRBJ2-4
ASSPGDGDIQY
>TRBV5-1|TRBJ1-3
ASSRGVSGNTIY
>TRBV7-8|TRBJ2-3
ASSPQDTQY
>TRBV5-1|TRBJ2-7
ASSLGTGGYEQY
>TRBV28|TRBJ1-3
ASSLLTVNTIY
>TRBV7-9|TRBJ2-5
ASSLLAYQETQY
>TRBV6-6|TRBJ2-2
ASSYSGQTNTGELF
>TRBV7-8|TRBJ1-6
ASSARDFRQNSPLH
>TRBV15|TRBJ2-2
ATSRGQENTGELF
>TRBV7-7|TRBJ1-5
ASSLAYNQPQH
>TRBV20-1|TRBJ2-5
SARRETQY
>TRBV6-1|TRBJ2-3
ASSIADTQY
>TRBV10-3|TRBJ2-2
AISESDRGTGELF
>TRBV6-5|TRBJ2-4
ASSLGAQSGNIQY
>TRBV7-8|TRBJ1-6
ASSTGQVLNSPLH
>TRBV27|TRBJ2-7
ASRPTGSYEQY
>TRBV5-4|TRBJ1-2
ASSLVQAGHT
>TRBV7-2|TRBJ1-3
ASSSRDRGTGNTIY
>TRBV25-1|TRBJ2-3
ASNQGHPTDTQY
>TRBV5-4|TRBJ2-7
ASSLDTGTRS
>TRBV5-1|TRBJ1-2
ASSSGGRYDRAYGYT
>TRBV27|.
ASSLSSSGPYEQY